Described below is a single T cell receptor (beta chain) sequence and its context. The sample originates from a study of blood T cell repertoires in COVID-19. Study overall: COVID-19 samples from acute and convalescent phases originated in the United States, Italy and Spain.

Original analysis: Using reference gene primer amplification, nucleated cell counts were estimated. The repertoire was sequenced with immunoSEQ multiplex PCR; TCRdb's copy has only in-frame clones and lacks some. V and J calls and clone size follow that table, whereas D and trimming were derived from the DNA. The table records 380,000 or so clones, roughly 90% of them present only once. The germline gives CDR1 MNHEY, CDR2 SVGAGI. J was trimmed by 0 bases and V by 10 bases; bases with no gene match: 6. The CDR3 length is 13 residues. What was sequenced was peripheral blood. The sequence was collected from a woman in her sixties with COVID-19, enrolled during active disease. The rearrangement links TRBV6-5 to TRBJ2-7, with 7 bases lining up with TRBD1. This CDR3 is CATGQESSYEQYF. The CDR3 coding sequence is TGTGCCACCGGACAGGAGAGCTCCTACGAGCAGTACTTC.